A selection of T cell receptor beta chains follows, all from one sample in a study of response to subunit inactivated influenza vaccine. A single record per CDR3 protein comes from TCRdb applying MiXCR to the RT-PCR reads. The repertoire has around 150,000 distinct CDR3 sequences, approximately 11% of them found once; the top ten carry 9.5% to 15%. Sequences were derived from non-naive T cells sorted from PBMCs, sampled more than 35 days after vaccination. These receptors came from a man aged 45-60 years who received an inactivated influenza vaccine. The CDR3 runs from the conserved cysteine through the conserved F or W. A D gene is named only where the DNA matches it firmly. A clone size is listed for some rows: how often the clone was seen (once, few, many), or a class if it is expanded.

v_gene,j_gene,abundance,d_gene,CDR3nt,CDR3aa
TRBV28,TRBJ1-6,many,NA,TGTGCCAGCACCCCGAGTCTCAGCTCCTATAATTCACCCCTCCACTTT,CASTPSLSSYNSPLHF
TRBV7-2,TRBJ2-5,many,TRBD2,TGTGCCAGCAGCAACGGACTAGCGGGAAGAGAGACCCAGTACTTC,CASSNGLAGRETQYF
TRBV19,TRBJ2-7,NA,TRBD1,TGTGCCAGTTCGTTCCCCAACAGGGGAGTCTACGAGCAGTACTTC,CASSFPNRGVYEQYF
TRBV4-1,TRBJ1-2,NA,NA,TGCGCCAGCAGCCAAGATTTCAGTAGGGCTCAGCATGGCTACACCTTC,CASSQDFSRAQHGYTF
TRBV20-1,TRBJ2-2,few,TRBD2,TGCAGTGCTGTAGCGGGGGGGCGCACCGGGGAGCTGTTTTTT,CSAVAGGRTGELFF
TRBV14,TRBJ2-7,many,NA,TGTGCCAGCAGCCAAGCCGAGACGCTAGGGGAGCAGTACTTC,CASSQAETLGEQYF
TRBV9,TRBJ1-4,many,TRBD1,TGTGCCAGCAGCGCGGGAGGACAGGGGCCTAATGAAAAACTGTTTTTT,CASSAGGQGPNEKLFF
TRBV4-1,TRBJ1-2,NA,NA,TGCGCCAGCAGCCAAGCAGTAGGGGTCAGTGGCTACACCTTC,CASSQAVGVSGYTF
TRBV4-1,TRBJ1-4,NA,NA,TGCGCCAGCAGCCACCCAGGGAGGGATGAAAAACTGTTTTTT,CASSHPGRDEKLFF
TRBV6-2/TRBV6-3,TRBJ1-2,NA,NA,TGTGCCAGCAACCGACAGAGTCTCGGCTACACCTTC,CASNRQSLGYTF
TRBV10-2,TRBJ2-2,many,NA,TGCGCCAGCAGTGAGACAGGGACCGGGGAGCTGTTTTTT,CASSETGTGELFF
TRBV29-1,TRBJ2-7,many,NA,TGCAGCGTTACTACAGGAGCCTACGAGCAGTACTTC,CSVTTGAYEQYF
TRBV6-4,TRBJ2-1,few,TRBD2,TGTGCCAGCCGTCCCAGGCCGCCGGGACTAGCGGGAGGGGGAAGCTCCTACAATGAGCAGTTCTTC,CASRPRPPGLAGGGSSYNEQFF
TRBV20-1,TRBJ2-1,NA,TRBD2,TGCAGTGCTAGAGTTATAACTAGCGGGAGGCTTGAGCAGTTCTTC,CSARVITSGRLEQFF
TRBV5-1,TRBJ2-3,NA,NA,TGCGCCAGCAGGGCAGGGGCTAGCACAGATACGCAGTATTTT,CASRAGASTDTQYF
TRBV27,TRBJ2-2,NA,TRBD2,TGTGCCAGCAGGAGCAGCGGGACGAACACCGGGGAGCTGTTTTTT,CASRSSGTNTGELFF
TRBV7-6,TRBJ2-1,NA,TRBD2,TGTGCCAGCAGCGGGACGAAGGACCTAGCGGGGAGCTCCTACAATGAGCAGTTCTTC,CASSGTKDLAGSSYNEQFF
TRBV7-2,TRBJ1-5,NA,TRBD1,TGTGCCAGCAGCCAACCCCGGGACAGGAGAAGCAATCAGCCCCAGCATTTT,CASSQPRDRRSNQPQHF
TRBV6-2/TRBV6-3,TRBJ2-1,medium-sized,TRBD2,TGTGCCAGCAGCAGCTCAGCGGGAGTCTCGAATGAGCAGTTCTTC,CASSSSAGVSNEQFF
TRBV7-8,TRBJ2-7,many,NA,TGTGCCAGCAGCACCGTCCAAGGCTCCTACGAGCAGTACTTC,CASSTVQGSYEQYF
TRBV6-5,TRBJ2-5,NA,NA,TGTGCCAGCAGTTACTTGGGGGTGGAATGGGAGACCCAGTACTTC,CASSYLGVEWETQYF
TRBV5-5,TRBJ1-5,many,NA,TGTGCCAGCAGCTTGGGGGCGGGGCCCGGCACTATCCAGCCCCAGCATTTT,CASSLGAGPGTIQPQHF
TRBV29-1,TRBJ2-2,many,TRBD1,TGCAGCGTTGGGAATAGGGACAGAATGACCGGGGAGCTGTTTTTT,CSVGNRDRMTGELFF
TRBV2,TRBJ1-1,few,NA,TGTGCCAGCACTTTGCACCAGAACACTGAAGCTTTCTTT,CASTLHQNTEAFF
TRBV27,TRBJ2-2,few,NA,TGTGCCAGCAGTTCTCGGACCTTAAACACCGGGGAGCTGTTTTTT,CASSSRTLNTGELFF
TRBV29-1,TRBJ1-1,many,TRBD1,TGCAGCGTTGAAGAACCAGGGGGGGTCCATTATAATGAAGCTTTCTTT,CSVEEPGGVHYNEAFF
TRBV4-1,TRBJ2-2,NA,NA,TGCGCCAGCAGCCAAGTGGTGGCAGGGACGAACACCGGGGAGCTGTTTTTT,CASSQVVAGTNTGELFF
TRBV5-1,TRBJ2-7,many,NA,TGCGCCAGCAGCTTGGCTCGGGACTACGAGCAGTACTTC,CASSLARDYEQYF
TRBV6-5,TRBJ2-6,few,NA,TGTGCCAGCAGTTCCCAAACAGGGATCTCCGGGGCCAACGTCCTGACTTTC,CASSSQTGISGANVLTF
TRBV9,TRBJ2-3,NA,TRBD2,TGTGCCAGCAGCGTAGAAGCGGGAGGAGCAGATACGCAGTATTTT,CASSVEAGGADTQYF
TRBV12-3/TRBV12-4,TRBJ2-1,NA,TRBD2,TGTGCCAGCAGCCGGGACTACTCTAACAATGAGCAGTTCTTC,CASSRDYSNNEQFF
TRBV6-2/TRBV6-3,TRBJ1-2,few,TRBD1,TGTGCCAGCAGGGGTCGGACAGGGGTCCATGGCTACACCTTC,CASRGRTGVHGYTF
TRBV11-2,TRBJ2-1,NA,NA,TGTGCCAGCAGCTTAGTCGAGGGGAGGAATGAGCAGTTCTTC,CASSLVEGRNEQFF
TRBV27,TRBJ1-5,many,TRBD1,TGTGCCAGCAGTTCAAAAAGACAGGGTTGGAATAGTCAGCCCCAGCATTTT,CASSSKRQGWNSQPQHF
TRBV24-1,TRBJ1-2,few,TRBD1,TGTGCCACCAGTGGGACAGGAACTAACTATGGCTACACCTTC,CATSGTGTNYGYTF
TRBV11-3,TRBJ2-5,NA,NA,TGTGCCAGCAGCTTAATGGGAAAAGAGGAGACCCAGTACTTC,CASSLMGKEETQYF
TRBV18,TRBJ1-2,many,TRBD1,TGTGCCAGCTCACCTATCGGGACAGGGTATGGCTACACCTTC,CASSPIGTGYGYTF
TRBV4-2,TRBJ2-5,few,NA,TGTGCCAGCAGCCAAGATCCAGCCAGGGGCGATTTAGTAGAGACCCAGTACTTC,CASSQDPARGDLVETQYF
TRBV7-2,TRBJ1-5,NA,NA,TGTGCCAGCAGCGCTACAGGGAGTTTGCAGCCCCAGCATTTT,CASSATGSLQPQHF
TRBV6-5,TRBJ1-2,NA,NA,TGTGCCAGCAGGTTAAGAAAGAGAGATTCTGGCTACACCTTC,CASRLRKRDSGYTF
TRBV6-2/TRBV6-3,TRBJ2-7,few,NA,TGTGCCAGCAGTTACGTTGAGGCAACCGAGCAGTACTTC,CASSYVEATEQYF
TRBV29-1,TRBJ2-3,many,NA,TGCACCGTAGGTAGCACAGATACGCAGTATTTT,CTVGSTDTQYF
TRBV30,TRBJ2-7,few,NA,TGTGCCTGGAGTTTGGATTCCAGAGCCTACGAGCAGTACTTC,CAWSLDSRAYEQYF
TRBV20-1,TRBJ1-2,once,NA,TGCAGTGCGAGACAGATAACTAACTATGGCTACACCTTC,CSARQITNYGYTF
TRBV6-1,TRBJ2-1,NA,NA,TGTGCCAGCAGTGAAGAAGCAGCTAGCAATGAGCAGTTCTTC,CASSEEAASNEQFF
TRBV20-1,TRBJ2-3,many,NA,TGCAGTGCTAGAGGGGGGACCACAAGCACAGATACGCAGTATTTT,CSARGGTTSTDTQYF
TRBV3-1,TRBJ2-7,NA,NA,TGTGCCAGCTGCCAAGAGGTCCCTTTTACCTACGAGCAGTACTTC,CASCQEVPFTYEQYF
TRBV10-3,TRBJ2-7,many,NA,TGTGCCATCCAGACAGGCTCCTACGAGCAGTACTTC,CAIQTGSYEQYF
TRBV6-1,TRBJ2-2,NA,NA,TGTGCCAGCCAACGGGTACCGAACACCGGGGAGCTGTTTTTT,CASQRVPNTGELFF
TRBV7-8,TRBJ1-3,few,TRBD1,TGTGCCAGCAGCTTGAATACACAGGGGGCTGGAAACACCATATATTTT,CASSLNTQGAGNTIYF
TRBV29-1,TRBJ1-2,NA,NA,TGCAGCGTTGAAATTGTTAGGGGGGGCTACACCTTC,CSVEIVRGGYTF
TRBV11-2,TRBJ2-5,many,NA,TGTGCCAGCAGCTCCCTGCGGGGGCCACGGCGGGAGACCCAGTACTTC,CASSSLRGPRRETQYF
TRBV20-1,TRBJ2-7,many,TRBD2,TGCAGTGCTAGAGATCCGCGGGAGGGCCTCAACGAGCAGTACTTC,CSARDPREGLNEQYF
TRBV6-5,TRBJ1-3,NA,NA,TGTGCCAGCAGTTACGGAGCCTACTCTGGAAACACCATATATTTT,CASSYGAYSGNTIYF
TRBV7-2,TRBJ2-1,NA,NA,TGTGCCAGCAGCTTAATGGCAACTACTACCTACAATGAGCAGTTCTTC,CASSLMATTTYNEQFF
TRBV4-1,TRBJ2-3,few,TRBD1,TGCGCCAGCAGCCGGATACAGGGGAACACAGATACGCAGTATTTT,CASSRIQGNTDTQYF
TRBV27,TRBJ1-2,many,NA,TGTGCCAGCAGAATTAATGGTCGCTATGGCTACACCTTC,CASRINGRYGYTF
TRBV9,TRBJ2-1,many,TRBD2,TGTGCCAGCAGCGTAGGGGCGGGGGGATACAATGAGCAGTTCTTC,CASSVGAGGYNEQFF
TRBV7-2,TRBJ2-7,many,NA,TGTGCCAGCAGCTTATTCACAGGGAACGAGCAGTACTTC,CASSLFTGNEQYF